The present entry profiles one TCR beta chain with its context. Trimming at V came to 3 bases and at J to 7 bases, leaving 8 bases not matched to a gene. Per germline, CDR1 SEHNR and CDR2 FQNEAQ (reference sequence). The CDR3 totals 14 residues. This sample was taken from a study of blood T cell repertoires in COVID-19. On the study more broadly: The United States, Italy and Spain provided the acute and convalescent COVID-19 samples.

The assay was immunoSEQ multiplex PCR, and TCRdb's table has in-frame clones only and misses some. The repertoire holds tens of thousands of clones, with 65% to 80% as singletons. This sequence joins TRBV7-9 and TRBJ2-7; 8 positions agree with TRBD1. Material: peripheral blood. This clonotype was sampled from an elderly woman with active or convalescent COVID-19. The CDR3 reads CASSLQGAIREQYF. The CDR3 region has the DNA TGTGCCAGCAGCTTGCAGGGGGCGATTAGAGAGCAGTACTTC.